This TCR beta chain was captured by sequencing in a study of blood T cells in healthy people across ages. Study-wide results and caveats: As naive T cell percentage varied, TCR beta diversity correlated strongly with it.

This clonotype came up a few times. What it recognizes is unknown. Combining a sample-barcoded 5' primer with a J-beta primer mix, a second PCR ran for 7 to 11 cycles. Template switching added a 12-random-nucleotide identifier to every cDNA molecule. Sequencing yielded, for each sample, at least 3 million paired-end reads carrying CDR3. TCRdb called the 5' RACE reads again in MiXCR, with one record for every CDR3 protein. Altogether roughly 800,000 distinct CDR3 sequences are present, 58% being singletons, with the ten largest covering about 20%. CDR3 length equals 12 residues. Germline values: CDR1 SGHTA, CDR2 FQGNSA. V was pared by 2 bases and J by 9 bases, with 8 bases between.

The chain is built from TRBV7-2 and TRBJ2-1, with D uncertain. The sequenced sample consisted of blood. This clonotype was obtained from a man aged 25-45 years in good health. The DNA of the CDR3 is TGTGCCAGCAGCTTAAGAAGTTTTGAGCAGTTCTTC. Translating gives CASSLRSFEQFF.